This T cell receptor (beta chain) originates from a study of cytomegalovirus exposure and HLA in healthy donors. Germline assignment: CDR1 SNHLY and CDR2 FYNNEI. The V end was cut by 0 bases, the J end by 0 bases, with 14 bases between. The CDR3 totals 17 residues. Vbeta (60) and Jbeta (13) primers were used in the PCR. TCRdb keeps only in-frame clones here, not all; method: immunoSEQ multiplex PCR. This table has approximately 170,000 clones, about 63% appearing once. As concerns this clone: Its antigen is as yet unknown.

General study findings and limits: A later analysis found TCR association rates differed by HLA locus, highest for DRB1 and lowest for HLA-C. A list of around 150 TCR beta chains associated with cytomegalovirus was given.

V is TRBV2 and J is TRBJ1-1, with D perhaps TRBD1 (5 bases). The sample comprised PBMCs. This clonotype originated in a woman between 40 and 55 years old in good health and CMV-seropositive. CDR3 sequence (DNA): TGTGCCAGCAGTGAAGCGTTGCCGGGGGTCATGAACACTGAAGCTTTCTTT. Protein sequence: CASSEALPGVMNTEAFF. The variable domain in full, completed from reference TRBV2 and TRBJ1-1, reads EPEVTQTPSHQVTQMGQEVILRCVPISNHLYFYWYRQILGQKVEFLVSFYNNEISEKSEIFDDQFSVERPDGSNFTLKIRSTKLEDSAMYFCASSEALPGVMNTEAFFGQGTRLTVV.